This T cell receptor (beta chain) was obtained from a study of OX40 agonist ivuxolimab in advanced cancers. Study-level points and caveats: At 0.1-3.0 mg/kg, partial responders had clonal expansion among the lowest observed. CD8+ T cells showed, on average, more clonal expansion than CD4+ cells. There was clonal expansion of CD4+ and CD8+ blood T cells by week 6 at 0.1 to 3.0 mg/kg.

This table comes from immunoSEQ multiplex PCR, and its TCRdb copy is limited to in-frame clones, with some not included. The table includes about 55,000 clones, approximately 85% detected once. V was pared by 5 bases and J by 0 bases, with 12 bases between. Germline V gene lookup returns CDR1 SGHRS and CDR2 YFSETQ. The CDR3 covers 14 residues. With regard to this clone: Its antigen is undetermined.

The chain recombines TRBV5-1 with TRBJ2-7; possibly TRBD1 or TRBD2 for D (5 bases each). The TCR sequence derives from an adult with an advanced solid tumor such as melanoma, head and neck, liver or kidney cancer. This sample comprised CD4+ or CD8+ T cells sorted from blood, obtained in a trial of the OX40 agonist ivuxolimab. For the CDR3, the DNA is TGCGCCAGCAGTGGGGACGCATACTCCTACGAGCAGTACTTC. It specifies CASSGDAYSYEQYF.